What follows are 28 T cell receptor beta chains derived from one specimen sequenced in a study of brain T cells in children with intractable seizures. Only cases whose brain tissue showed the highest T cell transcript signatures were sequenced. Only in-frame clones appear in the TCRdb table, and some are missing; sequencing was by immunoSEQ multiplex PCR. Of 200 to 250 clones listed, 80% to 85% were seen once; the top ten hold roughly 22%. The specimen was resected brain tissue, collected at surgery. These receptors were collected from a girl aged 5 to 17 with tuberous sclerosis and intractable seizures.

J is TRBJ2-7 and V is TRBV30; D is possibly TRBD2 (6 bases). The CDR3 totals 14 residues. Germline lookup yields CDR1 GTSNPN and CDR2 SVGIG (reference sequence). Trimming cost V 3 bases and J 2 bases, with 14 bases left between them. CDR3 bases: TGTGCCTGGAGCGTCGCGGGACTGGCCTACGAGCAGTACTTC. Encoded protein: CAWSVAGLAYEQYF.

The gene calls are TRBV5-6 and TRBJ1-2; D call uncertain. In germline, CDR1 is SGHDT, CDR2 YYEEEE. CDR3 size: 15 residues. Trimming cost V 1 base and J 3 bases, with 13 bases left between them. The CDR3 loop is CASSLWSPVDYGYTF. CDR3 coding DNA: TGTGCCAGCAGCTTGTGGTCCCCCGTGGACTATGGCTACACCTTC. The complete variable domain, with remaining parts taken from reference TRBV5-6 and TRBJ1-2, reads DAGVTQSPTHLIKTRGQQVTLRCSPKSGHDTVSWYQQALGQGPQFIFQYYEEEERQRGNFPDRFSGHQFPNYSSELNVNALLLGDSALYLCASSLWSPVDYGYTFGSGTRLTVV.

This chain uses TRBV27 with TRBJ2-1, with 10 bases that match TRBD2. Germline loops: CDR1 MNHEY, CDR2 SMNVEV (reference sequence). This CDR3 has 16 residues. V shed 4 bases, J shed 4 bases, and the junction held 7 bases outside the gene matches. CDR3 protein: CASSSLLAGAYNEQFF. Here the CDR3 DNA reads TGTGCCAGCAGTTCCCTTCTAGCGGGAGCGTACAATGAGCAGTTCTTC.

The chain is built from TRBV4-1 and TRBJ2-7, with TRBD2 matching 7 bases. CDR3 length: 13 amino acids. Germline CDR1 MGHRA, CDR2 YSYEKL. The trim removed 5 bases at V and 4 bases at J, leaving 5 bases unmatched. DNA for the CDR3: TGCGCCAGCAGCGGTGCTAGCGGATACGAGCAGTACTTC. This codes for CASSGASGYEQYF.

The table lists this clone with a few counts. The CDR3 spells CASSFRGRTNTEAFF. CDR3 DNA: TGCGCCAGCAGCTTTAGGGGACGTACGAACACTGAAGCTTTCTTT. The gene calls are TRBV5-1 and TRBJ1-1, with a weak D call TRBD1 (5 bases). Germline loops: CDR1 SGHRS, CDR2 YFSETQ. CDR3 size: 15 residues. V gave up 2 bases and J gave up 1 base, with 12 bases separating them. The complete variable domain, with remaining parts taken from reference TRBV5-1 and TRBJ1-1, reads KAGVTQTPRYLIKTRGQQVTLSCSPISGHRSVSWYQQTPGQGLQFLFEYFSETQRNKGNFPGRFSGRQFSNSRSEMNVSTLELGDSALYLCASSFRGRTNTEAFFGQGTRLTVV.

This clone was picked up a small number of times. The V gene is TRBV15, the J gene TRBJ1-1, with TRBD1 matching 9 bases. V was pared by 2 bases and J by 6 bases, with 10 bases of the junction left unmatched. Germline values: CDR1 LNHNV, CDR2 YYDKDF (reference sequence). This CDR3 has 16 residues. The CDR3 bases are TGTGCCACCAGCAGATTTGAACAGGGGGCTGACTCTGAAGCTTTCTTT. Residues: CATSRFEQGADSEAFF.

This sequence joins TRBV3-1 (or the pseudogene TRBV3-2) and TRBJ1-1; perhaps TRBD1 as D (5 bases). This CDR3 is 15 amino acids long. Trimming took 4 bases from V and 1 from J, leaving 13 bases between them. Per germline, CDR1 LGHDT and CDR2 YNNKEL (reference sequence). CDR3 sequence: CASSPRAGTNTEAFF. As DNA, the CDR3 is TGTGCCAGCAGCCCCCGGGCAGGGACGAACACTGAAGCTTTCTTT.

The rearrangement links TRBV2 to TRBJ2-7, with 7 bases fitting TRBD2. Germline V lookup: CDR1 SNHLY, CDR2 FYNNEI. This CDR3 comprises 16 residues. The ends lost 4 bases at V and 2 bases at J; junction bases unmatched: 11. For the CDR3, the DNA is TGTGCCAGCAGTGGTCCCGCCCCTAGCGGAACCTACGAGCAGTACTTC. Translating gives CASSGPAPSGTYEQYF. The whole variable domain, filled in from reference TRBV2 and TRBJ2-7, reads EPEVTQTPSHQVTQMGQEVILRCVPISNHLYFYWYRQILGQKVEFLVSFYNNEISEKSEIFDDQFSVERPDGSNFTLKIRSTKLEDSAMYFCASSGPAPSGTYEQYFGPGTRLTVT.

The chain employs TRBV7-9 and TRBJ1-1; D remains ambiguous. CDR1 is SEHNR and CDR2 is FQNEAQ in the germline V gene (reference sequence). The CDR3 totals 14 residues. V shed 5 bases and J shed 1 base, with 11 bases lying between them. CDR3 protein: CASSPILGNTEAFF. The CDR3 nucleotides are TGTGCCAGCAGCCCGATTCTGGGGAACACTGAAGCTTTCTTT.

The chain joins TRBV7-9 to TRBJ2-1; 11 bases align to TRBD2. Germline V CDR1 and CDR2: SEHNR, FQNEAQ (reference sequence). Trimming removed 0 bases from V and 5 bases from J; junction bases left unmatched: 3. The CDR3 is made up of 16 amino acids. The CDR3 spells CASSLARGLADNEQFF. CDR3 bases: TGTGCCAGCAGCTTAGCACGGGGACTAGCGGACAATGAGCAGTTCTTC.

The chain combines TRBV5-6 with TRBJ1-5; the D gene is possibly TRBD1 (5 bases). V lost 4 bases, J lost 7 bases, and 15 bases lay in between. The CDR3 totals 14 residues. The germline V gene has CDR1 SGHDT and CDR2 YYEEEE. This chain's CDR3 is CASSRRDGGQPQHF. The CDR3 DNA reads TGTGCCAGCAGCCGCAGGGATGGCGGGCAGCCCCAGCATTTT.

The chain joins TRBV23-1 to TRBJ2-7; the D is unclear. TRBV23-1 is marked as an open reading frame, function uncertain. The CDR3 consists of 15 residues. Trimming removed 1 base at V and 3 bases at J, with 13 bases between. This CDR3 reads CASSQLADLCYEQYF. CDR3 bases: TGCGCCAGCAGTCAATTGGCAGATCTCTGCTACGAGCAGTACTTC.

J is TRBJ2-1 and V is TRBV6-2 or TRBV6-3, with 9 bases matching TRBD2. Germline CDR1 reads MNHEY; CDR2 reads SVGEGT. Trimming removed 5 bases from V and 6 bases from J; junction bases left unmatched: 8. This CDR3 spans 15 amino acids. The CDR3 is CASSLSIAGANEQFF. CDR3 bases: TGTGCCAGCAGTCTCTCCATAGCGGGAGCCAATGAGCAGTTCTTC.

The V call is TRBV30, the J call TRBJ1-1, with 9 bases identical to TRBD1. The V gene end was trimmed by 5 bases and the J gene end by 6 bases; junction bases not matched to a gene: 10. Germline V gene sequence: CDR1 GTSNPN, CDR2 SVGIG (reference sequence). This CDR3 has 14 amino acids. As DNA, the CDR3 is TGTGCCTGGTACCCCGGGACAGGGACGTCTGAAGCTTTCTTT. It translates to CAWYPGTGTSEAFF.

The V and J genes are TRBV6-5 and TRBJ1-6, with 9 bases that match TRBD1. The V segment lost 8 bases and the J segment 10 bases; nucleotides outside the gene matches: 6. Germline CDR1 reads MNHEY; CDR2 reads SVGAGI. This CDR3 is built from 13 residues. Written as DNA, the CDR3 is TGTGCCAGCGGGGACAGGGTTGGATCACCCCTCCACTTT. The encoded protein is CASGDRVGSPLHF.

V is TRBV4-1 and J is TRBJ2-5; the D gene is possibly TRBD1 (6 bases). CDR3 length equals 15 residues. Trimming cost V 0 bases and J 4 bases, with 12 bases left between them. Germline V gives CDR1 MGHRA, CDR2 YSYEKL. The DNA of the CDR3 is TGCGCCAGCAGCCAAGATCGGGACACCCTAGAGACCCAGTACTTC. The encoded protein is CASSQDRDTLETQYF.

The chain has TRBV27 and TRBJ2-7; D call uncertain. CDR3 length: 15 amino acids. The germline gives CDR1 MNHEY, CDR2 SMNVEV (reference sequence). V was cut by 3 bases and J by 6 bases, with 18 bases left in between. In DNA form, the CDR3 reads TGTGCCAGCAGTTTGCCGGGCCGATCTCCCGTCGAGCAGTACTTC. This gives the protein CASSLPGRSPVEQYF.

The chain recombines TRBV2 with TRBJ1-1, with D hard to call. Trimming removed 3 bases from V and 5 bases from J, with 7 bases in between. Looked up from germline, CDR1 is SNHLY and CDR2 is FYNNEI. The CDR3 sequence is 12 residues long. The CDR3 DNA is TGTGCCAGCAGTGACGTGGGTACTGAAGCTTTCTTT. This sequence encodes CASSDVGTEAFF.

The chain is built from TRBV30 and TRBJ1-5; 7 positions agree with TRBD1. V lost 5 bases to trimming and J lost 7 bases; unmatched junction nucleotides: 11. This CDR3 contains 14 residues. Germline V lookup: CDR1 GTSNPN, CDR2 SVGIG (reference sequence). The CDR3 bases are TGTGCCTGGGGGGGGAAGGGGGCCCGGCAGCCCCAGCATTTT. This gives the protein CAWGGKGARQPQHF. The complete variable domain, with remaining parts taken from reference TRBV30 and TRBJ1-5, reads SQTIHQWPATLVQPVGSPLSLECTVEGTSNPNLYWYRQAAGRGLQLLFYSVGIGQISSEVPQNLSASRPQDRQFILSSKKLLLSDSGFYLCAWGGKGARQPQHFGDGTRLSIL.

The genes are TRBV7-9 and TRBJ1-2; no definite D call. V dropped 2 bases and J dropped 5 bases, with 6 bases sitting between them. Looked up from germline, CDR1 is SEHNR and CDR2 is FQNEAQ (reference sequence). CDR3 length: 12 amino acids. CDR3 in amino acids: CASSLSGYGYTF. The CDR3 DNA sequence: TGTGCCAGCAGCTTATCTGGATATGGCTACACCTTC.

V and J are TRBV29-1 and TRBJ1-3, with TRBD1 matching 7 bases. Germline-derived CDR1 and CDR2 are SQVTM and ANQGSEA. J lost 1 base, V lost 6 bases, and 6 bases had no gene match. The CDR3 covers 14 residues. The CDR3 nucleotides read TGCAGCGTCGGCTTGGGACAGTCTGGAAACACCATATATTTT. Amino acid sequence: CSVGLGQSGNTIYF.

The chain has TRBV5-1 and TRBJ2-7, with 11 bases that match TRBD2. The CDR3 totals 17 residues. Germline-derived CDR1 and CDR2 are SGHRS and YFSETQ. The ends lost 0 bases at V and 4 bases at J; junction bases unmatched: 9. This chain's CDR3 is CASSLERGGLAEYEQYF. The CDR3 DNA reads TGCGCCAGCAGCTTGGAACGTGGGGGACTAGCGGAATACGAGCAGTACTTC.

This clone has more than one count but fewer than ten. The chain carries TRBV29-1 and TRBJ1-1; tentative D call: TRBD1 (5 bases). This CDR3 spans 13 amino acids. Germline loops: CDR1 SQVTM, CDR2 ANQGSEA. V was cut by 6 bases and J by 4 bases, with 15 bases left in between. CDR3 in DNA: TGCAGCGTCCTTTTCGGCGGGGGCACTGAAGCTTTCTTT. Translation: CSVLFGGGTEAFF.

The table lists this clone with a few counts. The V gene is TRBV2, the J gene TRBJ1-6; D possibly corresponds to TRBD1 (6 bases). The ends were cut back, 4 bases at V and 6 bases at J, with 13 bases in the middle. This CDR3 has 15 residues. CDR1 and CDR2 from the germline V gene are SNHLY and FYNNEI. CDR3 nucleotide sequence: TGTGCCAGCAGTGTATGGGGGGCCCTTAATTCACCCCTCCACTTT. Translated: CASSVWGALNSPLHF.

The V call is TRBV7-9, the J call TRBJ1-2; D is undetermined. The CDR3 spans 17 residues. The V gene lost 2 bases and the J gene lost 7 bases, with 23 bases spanning the gap. Germline CDR1 and CDR2: SEHNR and FQNEAQ (reference sequence). This CDR3 is CASSLPQLIEGRGGYTF. The CDR3 region has the DNA TGTGCCAGCAGCTTACCCCAGCTCATTGAGGGAAGAGGTGGCTACACCTTC.

V and J are TRBV6-1 and TRBJ2-7, with 15 positions matching TRBD2. The germline CDR1 and CDR2 sequences are MNHNS and SASEGT. V was clipped by 4 bases and J by 2 bases; unmatched bases: 12. The CDR3 runs to 19 residues. CDR3: CASSVPRTSGRASAYEQYF. DNA for the CDR3: TGTGCCAGCAGTGTCCCCCGGACTAGCGGGAGGGCTTCGGCCTACGAGCAGTACTTC.

The chain combines TRBV30 with TRBJ1-6, with TRBD1 as a possible D gene (5 bases). The germline V and J ends were trimmed by 0 bases and 7 bases, with 10 bases remaining between them. The CDR3 runs 14 residues. The germline CDR1 and CDR2 sequences are GTSNPN and SVGIG (reference sequence). Here the CDR3 DNA reads TGTGCCTGGAGTGTCGGGACCGTGAATTCACCCCTCCACTTT. This sequence encodes CAWSVGTVNSPLHF.

This clone has only one observation. The chain joins TRBV9 to TRBJ2-1; 7 bases align to TRBD2. The CDR3 is made up of 15 amino acids. Germline CDR1 SGDLS, CDR2 YYNGEE. V gave up 0 bases and J gave up 2 bases; unmatched junction bases: 2. CDR3 DNA sequence: TGTGCCAGCAGCGTAGGGGAGGGAACCTACAATGAGCAGTTCTTC. Translation: CASSVGEGTYNEQFF.